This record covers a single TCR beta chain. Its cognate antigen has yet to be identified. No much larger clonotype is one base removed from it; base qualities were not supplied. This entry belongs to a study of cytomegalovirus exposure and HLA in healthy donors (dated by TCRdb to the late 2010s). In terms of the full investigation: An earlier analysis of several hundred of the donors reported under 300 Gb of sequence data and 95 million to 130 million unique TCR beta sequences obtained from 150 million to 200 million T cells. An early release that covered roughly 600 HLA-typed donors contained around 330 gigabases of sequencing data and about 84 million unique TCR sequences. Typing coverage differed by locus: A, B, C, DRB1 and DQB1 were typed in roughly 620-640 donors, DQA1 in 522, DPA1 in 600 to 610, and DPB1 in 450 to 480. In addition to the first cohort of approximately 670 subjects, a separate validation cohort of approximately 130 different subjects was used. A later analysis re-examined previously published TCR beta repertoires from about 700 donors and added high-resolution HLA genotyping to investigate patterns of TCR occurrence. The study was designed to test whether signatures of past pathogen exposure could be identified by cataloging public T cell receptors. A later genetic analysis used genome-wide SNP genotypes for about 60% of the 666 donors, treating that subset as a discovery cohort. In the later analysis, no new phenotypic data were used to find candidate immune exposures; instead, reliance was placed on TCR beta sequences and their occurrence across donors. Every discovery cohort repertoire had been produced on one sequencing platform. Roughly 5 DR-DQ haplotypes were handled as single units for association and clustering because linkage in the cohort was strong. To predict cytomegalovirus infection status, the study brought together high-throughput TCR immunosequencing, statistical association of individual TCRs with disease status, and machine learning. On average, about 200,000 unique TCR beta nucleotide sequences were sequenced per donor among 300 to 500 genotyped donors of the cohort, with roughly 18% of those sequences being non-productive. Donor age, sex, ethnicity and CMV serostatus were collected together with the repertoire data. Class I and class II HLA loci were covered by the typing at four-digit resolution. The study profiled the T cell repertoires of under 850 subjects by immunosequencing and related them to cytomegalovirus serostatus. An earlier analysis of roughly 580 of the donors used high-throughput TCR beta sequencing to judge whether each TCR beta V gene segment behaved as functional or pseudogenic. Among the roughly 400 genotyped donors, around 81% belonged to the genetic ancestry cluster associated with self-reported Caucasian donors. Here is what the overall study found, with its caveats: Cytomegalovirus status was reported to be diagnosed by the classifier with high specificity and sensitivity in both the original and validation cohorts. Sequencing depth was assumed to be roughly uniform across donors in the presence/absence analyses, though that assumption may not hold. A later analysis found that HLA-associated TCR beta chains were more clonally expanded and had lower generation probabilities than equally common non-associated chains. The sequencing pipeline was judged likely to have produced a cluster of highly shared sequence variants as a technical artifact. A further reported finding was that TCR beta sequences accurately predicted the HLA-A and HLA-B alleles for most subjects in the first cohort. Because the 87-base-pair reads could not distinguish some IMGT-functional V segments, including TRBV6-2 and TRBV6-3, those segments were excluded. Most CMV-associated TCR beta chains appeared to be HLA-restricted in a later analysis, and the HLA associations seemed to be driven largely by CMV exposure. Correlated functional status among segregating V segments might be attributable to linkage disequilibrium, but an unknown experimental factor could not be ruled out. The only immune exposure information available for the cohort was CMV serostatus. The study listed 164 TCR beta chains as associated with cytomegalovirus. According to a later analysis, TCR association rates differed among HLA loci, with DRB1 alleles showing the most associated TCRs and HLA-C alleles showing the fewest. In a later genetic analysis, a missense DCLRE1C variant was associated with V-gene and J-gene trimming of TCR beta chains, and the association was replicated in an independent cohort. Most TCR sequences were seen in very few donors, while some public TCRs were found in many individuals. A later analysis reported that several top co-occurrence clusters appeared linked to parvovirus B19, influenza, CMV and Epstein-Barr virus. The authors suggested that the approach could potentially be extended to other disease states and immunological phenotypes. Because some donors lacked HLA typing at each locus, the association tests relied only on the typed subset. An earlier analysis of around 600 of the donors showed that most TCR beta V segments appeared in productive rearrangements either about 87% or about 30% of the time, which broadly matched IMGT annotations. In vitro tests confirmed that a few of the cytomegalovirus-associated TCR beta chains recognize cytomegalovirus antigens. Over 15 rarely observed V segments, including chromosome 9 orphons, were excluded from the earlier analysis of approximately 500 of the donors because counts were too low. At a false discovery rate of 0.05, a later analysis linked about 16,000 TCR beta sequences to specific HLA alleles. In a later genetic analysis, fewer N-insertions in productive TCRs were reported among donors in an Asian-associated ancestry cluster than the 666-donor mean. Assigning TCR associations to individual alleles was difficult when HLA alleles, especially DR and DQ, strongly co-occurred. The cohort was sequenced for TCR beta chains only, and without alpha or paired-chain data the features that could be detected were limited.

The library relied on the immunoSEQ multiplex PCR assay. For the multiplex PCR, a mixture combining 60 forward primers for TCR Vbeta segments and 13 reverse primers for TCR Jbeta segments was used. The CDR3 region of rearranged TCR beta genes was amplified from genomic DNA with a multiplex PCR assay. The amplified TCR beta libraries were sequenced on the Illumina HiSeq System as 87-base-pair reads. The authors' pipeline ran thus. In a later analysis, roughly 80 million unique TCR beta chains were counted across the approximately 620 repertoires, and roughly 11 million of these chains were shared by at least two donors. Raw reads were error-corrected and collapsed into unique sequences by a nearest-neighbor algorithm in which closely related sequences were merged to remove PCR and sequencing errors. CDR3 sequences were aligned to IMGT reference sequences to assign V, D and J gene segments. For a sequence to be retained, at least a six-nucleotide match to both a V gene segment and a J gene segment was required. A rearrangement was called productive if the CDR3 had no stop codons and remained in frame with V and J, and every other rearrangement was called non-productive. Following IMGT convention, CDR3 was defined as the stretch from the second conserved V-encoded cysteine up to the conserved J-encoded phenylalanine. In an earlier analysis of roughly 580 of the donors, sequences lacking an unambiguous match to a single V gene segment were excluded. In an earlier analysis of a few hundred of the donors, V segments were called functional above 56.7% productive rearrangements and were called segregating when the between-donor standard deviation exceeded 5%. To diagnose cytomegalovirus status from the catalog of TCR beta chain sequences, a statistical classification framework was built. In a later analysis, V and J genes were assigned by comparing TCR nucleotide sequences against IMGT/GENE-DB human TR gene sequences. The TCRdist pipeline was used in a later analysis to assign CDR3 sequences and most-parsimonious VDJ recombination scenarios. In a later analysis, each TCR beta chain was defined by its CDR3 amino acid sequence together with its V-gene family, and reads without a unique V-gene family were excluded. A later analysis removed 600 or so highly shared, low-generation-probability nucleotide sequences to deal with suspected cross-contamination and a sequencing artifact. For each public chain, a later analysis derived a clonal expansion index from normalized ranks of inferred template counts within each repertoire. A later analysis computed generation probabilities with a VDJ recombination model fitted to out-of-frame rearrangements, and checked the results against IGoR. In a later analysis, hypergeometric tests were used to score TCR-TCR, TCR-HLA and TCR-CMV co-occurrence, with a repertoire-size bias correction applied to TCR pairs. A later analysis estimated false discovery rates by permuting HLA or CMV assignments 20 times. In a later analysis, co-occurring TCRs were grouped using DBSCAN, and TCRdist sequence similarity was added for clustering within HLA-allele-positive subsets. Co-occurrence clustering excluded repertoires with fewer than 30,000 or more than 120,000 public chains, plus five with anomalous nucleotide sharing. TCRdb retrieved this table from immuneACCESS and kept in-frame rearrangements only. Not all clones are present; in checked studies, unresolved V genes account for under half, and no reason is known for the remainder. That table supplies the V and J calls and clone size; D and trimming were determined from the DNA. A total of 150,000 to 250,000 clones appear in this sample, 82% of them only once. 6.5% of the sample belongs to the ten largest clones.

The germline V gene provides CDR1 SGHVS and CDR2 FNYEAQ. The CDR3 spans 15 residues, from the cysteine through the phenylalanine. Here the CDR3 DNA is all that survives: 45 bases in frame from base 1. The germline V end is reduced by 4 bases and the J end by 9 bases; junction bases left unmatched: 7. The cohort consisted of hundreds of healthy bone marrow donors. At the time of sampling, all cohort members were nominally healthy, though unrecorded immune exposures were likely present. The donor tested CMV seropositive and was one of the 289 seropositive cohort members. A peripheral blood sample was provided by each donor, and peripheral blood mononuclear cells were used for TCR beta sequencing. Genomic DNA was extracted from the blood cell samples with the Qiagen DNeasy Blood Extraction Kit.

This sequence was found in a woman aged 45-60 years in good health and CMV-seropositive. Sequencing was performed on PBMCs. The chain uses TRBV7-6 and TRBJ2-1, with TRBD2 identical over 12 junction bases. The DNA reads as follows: TGTGCCAGCAGCTCGACTAGCGGGAGCCTCGGTGAGCAGTTCTTC. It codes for CASSSTSGSLGEQFF.